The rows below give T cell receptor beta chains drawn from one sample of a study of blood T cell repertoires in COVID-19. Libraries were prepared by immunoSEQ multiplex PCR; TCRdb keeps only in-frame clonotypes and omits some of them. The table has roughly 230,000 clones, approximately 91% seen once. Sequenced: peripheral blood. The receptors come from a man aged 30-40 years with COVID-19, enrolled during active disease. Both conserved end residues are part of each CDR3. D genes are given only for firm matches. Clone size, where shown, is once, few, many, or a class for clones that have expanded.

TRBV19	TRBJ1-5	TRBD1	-	CASRGTGRSNQPQHF	TGTGCCAGTAGGGGGACAGGGCGTAGCAATCAGCCCCAGCATTTT
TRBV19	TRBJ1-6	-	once	CASSGRGRYYNSPLHF	TGTGCCAGTAGTGGAAGGGGTCGATACTATAATTCACCCCTCCACTTT
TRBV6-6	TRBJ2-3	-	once	CASRPFRGGSTDTQYF	TGTGCCAGCAGACCCTTTAGGGGGGGAAGCACAGATACGCAGTATTTT
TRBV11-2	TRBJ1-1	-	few	CASSLDFGTEAFF	TGTGCCAGCAGCTTAGATTTCGGCACTGAAGCTTTCTTT
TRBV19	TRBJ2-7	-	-	CASSIEGTGRGYEQYF	TGTGCCAGTAGTATAGAAGGAACAGGGAGGGGCTACGAGCAGTACTTC
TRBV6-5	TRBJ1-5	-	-	CASSSFRNSNQPQHF	TGTGCCAGCAGTTCCTTCAGGAATAGCAATCAGCCCCAGCATTTT
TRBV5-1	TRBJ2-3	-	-	CASSPSGGSDTQYF	TGCGCCAGCAGCCCGTCGGGGGGCTCAGATACGCAGTATTTT
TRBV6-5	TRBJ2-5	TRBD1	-	CASTPDRAKYF	TGTGCCAGCACCCCCGACAGGGCAAAATACTTC
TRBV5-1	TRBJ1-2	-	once	CASSFPDSYYGYTF	TGCGCCAGCAGCTTCCCGGACAGTTACTATGGCTACACCTTC
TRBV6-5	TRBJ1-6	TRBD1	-	CASGWDSNSPLHF	TGTGCCAGCGGATGGGACAGCAATTCACCCCTCCACTTT
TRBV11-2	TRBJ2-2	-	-	CASSRTPGSNTGELFF	TGTGCCAGCAGCCGAACCCCAGGATCGAACACCGGGGAGCTGTTTTTT
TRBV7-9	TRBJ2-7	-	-	CASSLGAVSSYEQYF	TGTGCCAGCAGCTTAGGGGCAGTGAGCTCCTACGAGCAGTACTTC
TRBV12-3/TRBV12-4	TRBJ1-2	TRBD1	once	CASSPTGGGYTF	TGTGCCAGCAGTCCGACAGGGGGTGGCTACACCTTC
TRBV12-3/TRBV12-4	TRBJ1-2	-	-	CASSLTQLRGYTF	TGTGCCAGCAGTTTAACACAGTTGAGAGGCTACACCTTC
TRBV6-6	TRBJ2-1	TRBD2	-	CASRTGTSYEQFF	TGTGCCAGCAGGACCGGGACTAGTTATGAGCAGTTCTTC
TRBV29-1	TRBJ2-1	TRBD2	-	CSGSQTSGYNEQFF	TGCAGCGGATCGCAGACTAGCGGGTACAATGAGCAGTTCTTC
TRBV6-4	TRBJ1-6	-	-	CASSGNTYSPLHF	TGTGCCAGCAGTGGAAACACCTATTCACCCCTCCACTTT
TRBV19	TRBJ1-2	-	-	CASSIGGAIVDYGYTF	TGTGCCAGTAGTATCGGGGGGGCCATCGTGGACTATGGCTACACCTTC
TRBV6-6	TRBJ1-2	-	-	CASSRGDGYTF	TGTGCCAGCAGTCGGGGAGATGGCTACACCTTC
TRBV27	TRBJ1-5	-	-	CASSLFVGGNQPQHF	TGTGCCAGCAGTTTATTTGTAGGGGGAAATCAGCCCCAGCATTTT
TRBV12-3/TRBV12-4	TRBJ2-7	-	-	CASSLGQGYEQYF	TGTGCCAGCAGTTTAGGTCAGGGTTACGAGCAGTACTTC
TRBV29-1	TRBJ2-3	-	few	CSVSQRLVADTQYF	TGCAGCGTGTCCCAAAGACTAGTGGCAGATACGCAGTATTTT
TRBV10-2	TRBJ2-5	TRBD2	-	CASNHLGTSGNQETQYF	TGCGCCAGCAATCATCTCGGGACTAGCGGAAACCAAGAGACCCAGTACTTC
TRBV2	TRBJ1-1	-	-	CATGPENTEAFF	TGTGCCACAGGCCCCGAGAACACTGAAGCTTTCTTT
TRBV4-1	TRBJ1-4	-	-	CASSQDSGNSEKLFF	TGCGCCAGCAGCCAAGATTCAGGGAACAGTGAAAAACTGTTTTTT
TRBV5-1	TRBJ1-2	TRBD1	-	CASSLLQGTGYTF	TGCGCCAGCAGCTTGTTACAGGGGACTGGCTACACCTTC
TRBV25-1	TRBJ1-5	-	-	CASSEYGYSNQPQHF	TGTGCCAGCAGTGAGTACGGTTATAGCAATCAGCCCCAGCATTTT
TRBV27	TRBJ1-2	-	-	CASSLGRDYGYTF	TGTGCCAGCAGTTTGGGCAGGGACTATGGCTACACCTTC
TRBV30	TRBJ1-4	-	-	CAWKSGATNEKLFF	TGTGCCTGGAAATCTGGAGCAACTAATGAAAAACTGTTTTTT
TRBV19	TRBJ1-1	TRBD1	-	CASSISRGHTEAFF	TGTGCCAGTAGTATAAGCAGGGGGCACACTGAAGCTTTCTTT
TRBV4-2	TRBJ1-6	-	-	CASSQDRDSPLHF	TGTGCCAGCAGCCAAGATCGGGATTCACCCCTCCACTTT
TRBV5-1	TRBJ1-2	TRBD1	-	CASSPGQGGYTF	TGCGCCAGCAGCCCGGGACAGGGTGGCTACACCTTC
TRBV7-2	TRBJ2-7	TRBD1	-	CASSLPGTGVYEQYF	TGTGCCAGCAGCCTACCCGGGACAGGGGTCTACGAGCAGTACTTC